Sequencing of this TCR beta chain was carried out in a study of cytomegalovirus exposure and HLA in healthy donors. Study as a whole: Researchers previously reported finding roughly 120 million unique TCR beta sequences from some 180 million T cells. Study results and caveats: A later analysis showed that HLA-associated TCR beta chains had undergone more clonal expansion than equally common others.

While unrecorded immune exposures were likely, the donors were nominally healthy when sampled. The ends were cut back, 2 bases at V and 6 bases at J, with 16 bases in the middle. CDR3 length: 15 residues. Germline-derived CDR1 and CDR2 are SGHTA and FQGTGA. Primers for the PCR totalled 60 Vbeta and 13 Jbeta. Measured with immunoSEQ multiplex PCR; TCRdb has only the in-frame clones, and not every one. Of approximately 130,000 clones listed, 65% to 85% are singletons. As for this clone: Its antigen remains unidentified.

Sequences were obtained from PBMCs. The clonotype originates from a boy younger than 18 in good health and CMV-seronegative. The chain combines TRBV7-3 with TRBJ1-2, with a weak D call TRBD1 (6 bases). CDR3 sequence reads: CASSLYLTGFDGYTF. DNA of the CDR3: TGTGCCAGCAGCTTATACCTCACAGGGTTCGATGGCTACACCTTC.